This entry features one T cell receptor (beta chain) sequence. The antigen remains undetermined. This may arise from a read error, as a much more abundant clone is one base away. Using genomic DNA as the template, TCR beta VDJ and CDR3 profiling was carried out. TCRdb re-called the reads through MiXCR, storing one row per CDR3 protein. The data hold 250,000 or so distinct CDR3 sequences, with approximately 45% observed a single time. Sequencing involved patients with CD8+CD57+ cell expansion previously shown by flow cytometry. The sample belongs to a study of CD8+CD57+ T cells in acquired aplastic anemia. Study observations and caveats: It was found that nearly 30 CD8+ CDR3 sequences were shared between patients and controls. Any difference that existed in CD8+ Simpson's diversity between patients and controls was not significant.

This CDR3 is built from 15 residues. Looked up from germline, CDR1 is SGHRS and CDR2 is YFSETQ. The V gene is TRBV5-1, the J gene TRBJ2-3; D not certain. Sequenced sample: sorted CD4+, CD8+, or CD8+CD57+ T cells (not recorded which) from PBMCs. The clonotype comes from a human donor with aplastic anemia. DNA of the CDR3: TGCGCCGGCAGCTCCTTCGGAGCTAGCACAGATACGCAGTATTTT. Translating it yields CAGSSFGASTDTQYF.